The 7 T cell receptor beta chains reported below all come from one sample, sequenced in a study of blood T cells in healthy people across ages. Then a second PCR, running roughly 7 to 11 cycles, was carried out with a sample-barcoded 5' primer and a J-beta primer mix. TCRdb re-called the 5' RACE reads through MiXCR, storing one row per CDR3 protein. The sample lists approximately 800,000 distinct CDR3 sequences, approximately 25% occurring once. These data also formed part of another study, on T cells of mothers and their children.

Specimen: blood. Receptors originate from a boy between 10 and 17 years old in good health.

V is TRBV28 and J is TRBJ1-4; D gene uncertain. CDR1 is MDHEN and CDR2 is SYDVKM in the germline V gene. CDR3 length: 11 residues. The V end lost 8 bases, the J end lost 8 bases, and 9 bases lay between the germline ends. The CDR3 reads CASGKNEKLFF. In nucleotides, the CDR3 is TGTGCCAGCGGGAAAAACGAAAAACTGTTTTTT.

This clonotype was seen a handful of times. The chain is built from TRBV11-1 and TRBJ2-2; 7 bases align to TRBD2. The CDR3 is made up of 17 amino acids. V lost 3 bases to trimming and J lost 0 bases; unmatched junction nucleotides: 7. Germline-derived CDR1 and CDR2 are SGHAT and FQDESV (reference sequence). CDR3 bases: TGTGCCAGCAGCTTCGCTCTGGGGGGGACGAACACCGGGGAGCTGTTTTTT. Translating it yields CASSFALGGTNTGELFF.

This clonotype turned up a few times. This rearrangement joins TRBV10-3 to TRBJ2-7; 7 positions match TRBD1. After removal of 10 bases from V and 2 bases from J, the junction contained 5 bases not matched to a gene. Germline V gives CDR1 ENHRY, CDR2 SYGVKD. There are 12 residues in the CDR3. DNA for the CDR3: TGTGCCAGTAAACAGGGGACCTACGAGCAGTACTTC. This encodes CASKQGTYEQYF.

In this sample, this clonotype turned up a few times. The chain combines TRBV4-3 with TRBJ2-1; 8 nucleotides align to TRBD2. The junction had 16 bases not matched to a gene; V was cut back by 0 bases and J by 0 bases. The CDR3 is 21 residues long. The germline V gene encodes CDR1 LGHNA and CDR2 YSLEER. This chain's CDR3 is CASSQDGASGRPDSSYNEQFF. DNA of the CDR3: TGCGCCAGCAGCCAAGATGGGGCTAGCGGGCGCCCCGATAGCTCCTACAATGAGCAGTTCTTC.

The gene calls are TRBV29-1 and TRBJ2-3; D possibly corresponds to TRBD2 (6 bases). CDR3 size: 12 residues. V lost 6 bases, J lost 4 bases, and 11 bases lay in between. Germline V gene sequence: CDR1 SQVTM, CDR2 ANQGSEA. The CDR3 DNA sequence: TGCAGCGTGACGGGAGACGCAGATACGCAGTATTTT. It encodes CSVTGDADTQYF.

This clonotype was counted between two and nine times. The gene calls are TRBV9 and TRBJ1-2, with no clear D. The CDR3 is 11 amino acids. Germline V gene sequence: CDR1 SGDLS, CDR2 YYNGEE. V was pared by 1 base and J by 2 bases, with 0 bases between. The CDR3 region has the DNA TGTGCCAGCAGCGTAAACTATGGCTACACCTTC. Encoded protein: CASSVNYGYTF.

The chain carries TRBV6-6 and TRBJ2-1, with TRBD2 as a possible D gene (5 bases). This CDR3 spans 15 amino acids. The V end lost 0 bases, the J end lost 4 bases, and 10 bases lay between the germline ends. CDR1 is MNHNY, CDR2 SVGAGI, per germline (reference sequence). The DNA for the CDR3 is TGTGCCAGCAGTTACTCGGCTAGCAGGTACAATGAGCAGTTCTTC. Amino acid sequence: CASSYSASRYNEQFF.